This TCR beta chain was found in a study of blood T cell repertoires in COVID-19. About the research overall: T cells, B-cell-depleted T cells, or PBMCs supplied cDNA or gDNA.

In the authors' methods: Scientists estimated how many nucleated cells there were by amplifying reference gene primers. Some clones are missing from TCRdb's copy, which holds only in-frame ones; the method was immunoSEQ multiplex PCR. The V and J calls and clone size were taken over from that table, and D and trimming were inferred from the DNA. The table lists tens of thousands of clones, about 83% of them singletons. This TCR was recovered from a woman at least 80 years old with acute or convalescent COVID-19. Sequencing input: peripheral blood.

The CDR3 DNA follows: TGTGCCATCTCGCCCTGGGGAGCCAACACTGAAGCTTTCTTT. Amino acid sequence: CAISPWGANTEAFF. The J gene is TRBJ1-1, the V gene TRBV6-5, with D unresolved. Trimming pared 10 bases from V and 2 bases from J, leaving 17 bases between. Germline V gene data show CDR1 as MNHEY and CDR2 as SVGAGI. The CDR3 is made up of 14 amino acids.